This T cell receptor beta chain is from a study of T cells in Graves' hyperthyroidism and ophthalmopathy. Findings and caveats of the study: In validation, the model predicted ophthalmopathy. These predictions came a median about 6.2 months before onset.

The table lists this clonotype with many counts. Antigen: not known. Amplification targeted TCR beta CDR3 regions from RNA transcripts. HTBI primers were employed in a first-round RT-PCR of the TCR CDR3. TCRdb re-called the multiplex PCR reads with MiXCR, one entry per CDR3 protein. This table has about 350,000 distinct CDR3 sequences, roughly 15% appearing once. Diagnostic assessment was based on clinical symptoms, serum thyroxine and TRAb, thyroid ultrasound and orbital computed tomography. Fresh peripheral blood, roughly 9.8 ml of it, supplied the PBMCs. Germline V gene lookup returns CDR1 DFQATT and CDR2 SNEGSKA (reference sequence). V lost 0 bases and J lost 7, with 16 bases in between. The CDR3 sequence is 15 residues long.

Sequenced sample: blood. This chain joins TRBV20-1 and TRBJ1-5, with D possibly TRBD1 on 6 matching bases. The TCR originated in a woman aged 55-69 years with Graves' ophthalmopathy. Here the CDR3 reads CSARDSGHMGQPQHF. CDR3 DNA sequence: TGCAGTGCTAGAGATTCGGGACACATGGGGCAGCCCCAGCATTTT.